These 27 T cell receptor beta chains were all obtained from the same sample, sequenced in a study of blood T cell repertoires in COVID-19. The data were produced by immunoSEQ multiplex PCR, yet TCRdb's version contains in-frame clones alone and is incomplete. The sample yields fewer than 350,000 clones, around 88% seen once. The sequenced material came from PBMCs or T cells enriched from blood (not recorded which). The source of these receptors is a woman in her forties who had recovered from COVID-19.

This chain connects TRBV28 to TRBJ1-3, with 7 bases aligning to TRBD1. This CDR3 has 15 residues. CDR1 MDHEN and CDR2 SYDVKM come from the germline V gene. The V segment lost 4 bases and the J segment 2 bases; nucleotides outside the gene matches: 5. For the CDR3, the DNA is TGTGCCAGCAGTTCTCAGGGGGGTCCTGGAAACACCATATATTTT. Its protein product is CASSSQGGPGNTIYF.

This clone appeared a single time. This sequence joins TRBV7-2 and TRBJ2-7; perhaps TRBD1 as D (5 bases). CDR3 length: 15 amino acids. CDR1 is SGHTA and CDR2 is FQGNSA in the germline V gene. V lost 5 bases and J lost 2, with 16 bases in between. The CDR3 DNA reads TGTGCCAGCAGCCAGGTTCTGGGGCAGGCCTACGAGCAGTACTTC. Its protein is CASSQVLGQAYEQYF.

The V and J genes are TRBV6-5 and TRBJ1-4; D not resolved. CDR1 and CDR2 from the germline V gene are MNHEY and SVGAGI. The length of the CDR3 is 14 residues. The V end lost 6 bases, the J end lost 5 bases, and 13 bases lay between the germline ends. The CDR3 nucleotides read TGTGCCAGCAGGGACCGCTCGGGGAATGAAAAACTGTTTTTT. Amino acid sequence: CASRDRSGNEKLFF.

V and J are TRBV11-2 and TRBJ2-7; 10 bases are a match to TRBD1. V dropped 5 bases and J dropped 5; count of bases not matched to a gene: 9. Germline CDR1 SGHAT, CDR2 FQNNGV. The CDR3 loop spans 15 amino acids. The CDR3 here is CASSPRDRGVNEQYF. The CDR3 DNA sequence: TGTGCCAGCAGCCCCCGGGACAGGGGTGTGAACGAGCAGTACTTC. Complete variable domain (other parts from reference TRBV11-2 and TRBJ2-7): EAGVAQSPRYKIIEKRQSVAFWCNPISGHATLYWYQQILGQGPKLLIQFQNNGVVDDSQLPKDRFSAERLKGVDSTLKIQPAKLEDSAVYLCASSPRDRGVNEQYFGPGTRLTVT.

The chain links TRBV10-3 to TRBJ2-1; weak D call: TRBD1 (5 bases). CDR3 size: 13 residues. With 7 bases removed from V and 5 bases from J, the gap between germline ends came to 12 bases. Per the germline V gene, CDR1 is ENHRY and CDR2 is SYGVKD. CDR3 loop: CAIMAGLDNEQFF. The CDR3 DNA reads TGTGCCATCATGGCAGGGCTCGACAATGAGCAGTTCTTC.

J is TRBJ2-6 and V is TRBV28, with D possibly TRBD1 on 5 matching bases. The CDR3 extends over 17 amino acids. The germline gives CDR1 MDHEN, CDR2 SYDVKM. Trimming pared 3 bases from V and 4 bases from J, leaving 16 bases between. As DNA, the CDR3 is TGTGCCAGCAGTTTCGCCTCGACAGTCTCGGGGGCCAACGTCCTGACTTTC. It specifies CASSFASTVSGANVLTF.

In its sample, this clone was seen once. The chain combines TRBV4-1 with TRBJ1-6; D possibly corresponds to TRBD1 (6 bases). This CDR3 has 15 amino acids. CDR1 is MGHRA and CDR2 is YSYEKL in the germline V gene. V was pared by 4 bases and J by 11 bases, with 18 bases between. CDR3 coding DNA: TGCGCCAGCAGCCCGATCCCAGGGGTCCGGCCACCCCTCCACTTT. Residues: CASSPIPGVRPPLHF.

As DNA, the CDR3 is TGTGCCAGCAGCCAAGGATTACAGGGTCGTGGAAACACCATATATTTT. It yields the protein CASSQGLQGRGNTIYF. V gene TRBV3-1 (or the pseudogene TRBV3-2) combines with J gene TRBJ1-3; tentative D call: TRBD1 (6 bases). Between the trimmed V and J ends, which lost 1 base and 3 bases, there was a span of 13 bases. This CDR3 contains 16 residues. CDR1 and CDR2 from the germline V gene are LGHDT and YNNKEL (reference sequence).

This clone was seen only a few times. J is TRBJ2-1 and V is TRBV19; the D gene is possibly TRBD1 (6 bases). V lost 8 bases, J lost 8 bases, and 16 bases lay in between. Germline V gene lookup returns CDR1 LNHDA and CDR2 SQIVND (reference sequence). The CDR3 covers 13 residues. The CDR3 loop is CASSTGPADEQFF. Written as DNA, the CDR3 is TGTGCCAGTTCTACAGGGCCGGCCGATGAGCAGTTCTTC.

This clone showed up just once. The rearrangement joins TRBV28 to TRBJ1-3; 7 positions agree with TRBD1. The trim removed 6 bases at V and 9 bases at J, leaving 14 bases unmatched. This CDR3 has 15 amino acids. Germline CDR1 reads MDHEN; CDR2 reads SYDVKM. The CDR3 spells CASRTGVNRGSTIYF. CDR3 DNA: TGTGCCAGCAGGACGGGCGTAAACAGGGGCAGCACCATATATTTT.

The chain carries TRBV4-3 and TRBJ2-1; 8 nucleotides line up with TRBD2. Germline V gives CDR1 LGHNA, CDR2 YSLEER. The CDR3 is 16 amino acids. V was clipped by 0 bases and J by 3 bases; unmatched bases: 4. The CDR3 bases are TGCGCCAGCAGCCAAGATGTAGCGGGGTTCTACAATGAGCAGTTCTTC. The encoded protein is CASSQDVAGFYNEQFF.

V is TRBV4-3 and J is TRBJ2-3; D uncertain. With 0 bases removed from V and 2 bases from J, the gap between germline ends came to 18 bases. This CDR3 comprises 18 residues. Germline V gives CDR1 LGHNA, CDR2 YSLEER. CDR3 sequence reads: CASSQDPTDKPLTDTQYF. CDR3 nucleotides: TGCGCCAGCAGCCAAGATCCGACCGACAAACCTCTCACAGATACGCAGTATTTT.

This chain joins TRBV24-1 and TRBJ2-5; 11 nucleotides line up with TRBD1. The CDR3 covers 15 residues. Germline V lookup: CDR1 KGHDR, CDR2 SFDVKD. V shed 4 bases, J shed 5 bases, and the junction held 5 bases outside the gene matches. CDR3 nucleotide sequence: TGTGCCACCAGTGAGAGCGGGACAGGGGGTGAGACCCAGTACTTC. Amino acids: CATSESGTGGETQYF.

The chain joins TRBV5-1 to TRBJ1-2; 7 bases map to TRBD1. Losses at the gene ends were 4 bases for V and 4 bases for J; bases not matched to a gene: 7. Germline loops: CDR1 SGHRS, CDR2 YFSETQ. The CDR3 length is 14 residues. CDR3 sequence (DNA): TGCGCCAGCAGCCCCACGACAGGGAGCTATGGCTACACCTTC. Residues: CASSPTTGSYGYTF.

The chain combines TRBV28 with TRBJ1-2; the D gene is possibly TRBD1 (5 bases). The CDR3 is 14 residues long. Germline assignment: CDR1 MDHEN and CDR2 SYDVKM. V lost 6 bases, J lost 1 base, and 12 bases lay in between. CDR3 sequence (DNA): TGTGCCAGCAGCCCTCCCGACAGTAACTATGGCTACACCTTC. It is translated as CASSPPDSNYGYTF.

This rearrangement joins TRBV2 to TRBJ2-7; 11 bases align to TRBD2. Losses at the gene ends were 6 bases for V and 9 bases for J; bases not matched to a gene: 13. The CDR3 runs 15 residues. Germline assignment: CDR1 SNHLY and CDR2 FYNNEI. This CDR3 reads CASRTTTSGGPVQYF. The DNA of the CDR3 is TGTGCCAGCAGAACAACCACTAGCGGGGGACCTGTGCAGTACTTC. The whole variable domain, remainder taken from reference TRBV2 and TRBJ2-7, is EPEVTQTPSHQVTQMGQEVILRCVPISNHLYFYWYRQILGQKVEFLVSFYNNEISEKSEIFDDQFSVERPDGSNFTLKIRSTKLEDSAMYFCASRTTTSGGPVQYFGPGTRLTVT.

The chain links TRBV28 to TRBJ2-1; D not certain. The V gene's germline CDR1 is MDHEN and CDR2 SYDVKM. The CDR3 has 13 amino acids. V lost 1 base, J lost 12 bases, and 13 bases lay in between. The CDR3 region is CASSLSNPPGQFF. The CDR3 DNA sequence: TGTGCCAGCAGTTTATCCAATCCGCCGGGGCAGTTCTTC.

This rearrangement joins TRBV5-6 to TRBJ1-5; weak D call: TRBD1 (6 bases). In germline, CDR1 is SGHDT, CDR2 YYEEEE. Trimming removed 5 bases at V and 6 bases at J, with 18 bases between. This CDR3 contains 15 residues. The CDR3 reads CASSPGHQPSQPQHF. In DNA, the CDR3 is TGTGCCAGCAGTCCGGGACACCAACCGAGTCAGCCCCAGCATTTT.

The chain uses TRBV7-8 and TRBJ1-1; no reliable D call. Germline V gene data show CDR1 as SGHVS and CDR2 as FQNEAQ. This CDR3 comprises 15 residues. V was cut by 4 bases and J by 0 bases, with 12 bases left in between. The CDR3 DNA is TGTGCCAGCAGCTCAGCTTGGGGAGTGAACACTGAAGCTTTCTTT. This sequence encodes CASSSAWGVNTEAFF.

This chain uses TRBV4-1 with TRBJ2-4, with D maybe TRBD1 (5 bases). The CDR3 is 18 residues long. The V gene lost 1 base and the J gene lost 1 base, with 17 bases spanning the gap. The germline V gene encodes CDR1 MGHRA and CDR2 YSYEKL. The CDR3 here is CASSQVGVQGWAKNIQYF. DNA for the CDR3: TGCGCCAGCAGCCAAGTAGGAGTCCAGGGTTGGGCCAAAAACATTCAGTACTTC.

This chain joins TRBV7-2 and TRBJ1-2; D is undetermined. There are 15 residues in the CDR3. Trimming cost V 4 bases and J 2 bases, with 14 bases left between them. The germline V gene encodes CDR1 SGHTA and CDR2 FQGNSA. CDR3 DNA: TGTGCCAGCAGCTCAACTCCCATCGTGAACTATGGCTACACCTTC. Translating it yields CASSSTPIVNYGYTF.

The rearrangement uses TRBV6-2 or TRBV6-3 and TRBJ1-1; the match to TRBD1 covers 8 bases. V was pared by 6 bases and J by 4 bases, with 10 bases of the junction left unmatched. This CDR3 region has 15 residues. Germline values: CDR1 MNHEY, CDR2 SVGEGT. In DNA form, the CDR3 reads TGTGCCAGCAGCCGGACAGGGCCCTCCTTCACTGAAGCTTTCTTT. Encoded protein: CASSRTGPSFTEAFF.

This sequence joins TRBV5-1 and TRBJ2-1; D is ambiguous. Looked up from germline, CDR1 is SGHRS and CDR2 is YFSETQ. The CDR3 extends over 15 amino acids. V lost 0 bases and J 7 bases, leaving 14 bases between the germline ends. The CDR3 nucleotides read TGCGCCAGCAGCTTGGAGGTGGGCCTCAGGAATGAGCAGTTCTTC. Protein: CASSLEVGLRNEQFF.

The rearrangement links TRBV7-9 to TRBJ1-1; the D is unclear. V was pared by 4 bases and J by 5 bases, with 17 bases between. The CDR3 length is 15 residues. The germline V gene has CDR1 SEHNR and CDR2 FQNEAQ (reference sequence). CDR3 nucleotides: TGTGCCAGCAGCTCCAGACTCGGGTCGGATACTGAAGCTTTCTTT. Translated: CASSSRLGSDTEAFF.

V and J are TRBV5-1 and TRBJ1-2; D is perhaps TRBD1 (5 bases). The V and J ends lost 2 bases and 5 bases respectively, with 13 bases between them. Per the germline V gene, CDR1 is SGHRS and CDR2 is YFSETQ. The CDR3 is 14 amino acids. The CDR3 nucleotides are TGCGCCAGCAGCTTCGATCGACCAGGGTATGGCTACACCTTC. It encodes CASSFDRPGYGYTF.

The rearrangement links TRBV15 to TRBJ2-5; 10 bases are shared with TRBD1. The V gene end was trimmed by 0 bases and the J gene end by 5 bases; junction bases not matched to a gene: 6. From germline, CDR1 is LNHNV and CDR2 YYDKDF (reference sequence). CDR3 length: 16 residues. The CDR3 nucleotides read TGTGCCACCAGCAGAGATAGGGGACAGGGGAGGGAGACCCAGTACTTC. Translated: CATSRDRGQGRETQYF.

V gene TRBV24-1 combines with J gene TRBJ2-7; D gene uncertain. There are 10 residues in the CDR3. V lost 9 bases and J lost 2, with 4 bases in between. From germline, CDR1 is KGHDR and CDR2 SFDVKD. The chain's CDR3 is CATPTYEQYF. CDR3 sequence (DNA): TGTGCCACCCCTACCTACGAGCAGTACTTC.